This entry describes one T cell receptor beta chain. Its recognized antigen is unknown. No much larger clonotype is one base removed from it; base qualities were not supplied. The sample belongs to a study of blood T cell repertoires in COVID-19 (dated by TCRdb to 2018 to 2021). Regarding the research as a whole: Collaborator samples came from the United States, Italy and Spain and covered acute and convalescent phases of COVID-19. The material from the prospective study consisted of cDNA or gDNA derived from T cells, B-cell-depleted T cells, or PBMCs. The dataset comprised deeply sampled blood TCRbeta repertoires from subjects exposed to, actively infected with, or recovered from COVID-19. The repertoires were released in a freely available public database meant as a resource for research on the immune response to SARS-CoV-2. The samples were drawn from two sources: the first 160 participants of the ongoing ImmuneRACE study, and fewer than 1,500 subjects contributed by 6 global collaborators. Nearly every sample came with metadata listing a de-identified subject ID, COVID-19 status, age in years and sex. Where HLA class I and class II types were available, the types were taken from metadata supplied by the sample provider, not from assay-based typing.

TCRbeta CDR3 regions were amplified from genomic DNA by means of the immunoSEQ Assay, a bias-controlled multiplex PCR. The paper's processing steps were these. Within the assay, amplification of reference gene primers was used to estimate how many nucleated cells each sample contained. To quantify the absolute abundance of each unique TCRbeta CDR3 rearrangement, sequence reads were collapsed and filtered. Productive Simpson clonality was computed per sample as the square root of Simpson's diversity index over productive rearrangements. As stored in TCRdb, this immuneACCESS dataset retains in-frame rearrangements with V and J assigned. A fraction of the clones does not appear; measured against another copy, unresolved V genes explain less than half of the discrepancy, and the remainder lacks a known reason. The DNA was the basis for D and trimming; V, J and clone size are from that table. Counted in this sample were roughly 120,000 clones; approximately 80% of them appeared once. The ten top clones hold approximately 8% of the sample.

There are 15 amino acids in the CDR3, from cysteine to phenylalanine inclusive. Only the CDR3 DNA stays, 45 bases, in frame from base 1. Trimming removed 4 bases from V and 7 bases from J; the gene matches leave 8 bases unexplained. Based on the germline V gene, the CDR1 and CDR2 sequences are ENHRY and SYGVKD. The full study reports these points: The quantity of clinical and demographic metadata differed by source and by participant and was supplied without curation.

Each collaborating institution followed its own protocols to collect whole blood in K2EDTA tubes. For TCRbeta analysis, collaborators shipped samples as frozen whole blood, isolated PBMCs, or DNA extracted from either of those sample types. In this chain, TRBV10-3 is recombined with TRBJ2-7; 12 central bases correspond to TRBD1. Sequencing input: peripheral blood. This clonotype originated in a human donor in a cohort sampled during active COVID-19. The bases read TGTGCCATCAGTGCTACCGGGACAGGGGGCTCAGAGCAGTACTTC. Translation gives CAISATGTGGSEQYF.